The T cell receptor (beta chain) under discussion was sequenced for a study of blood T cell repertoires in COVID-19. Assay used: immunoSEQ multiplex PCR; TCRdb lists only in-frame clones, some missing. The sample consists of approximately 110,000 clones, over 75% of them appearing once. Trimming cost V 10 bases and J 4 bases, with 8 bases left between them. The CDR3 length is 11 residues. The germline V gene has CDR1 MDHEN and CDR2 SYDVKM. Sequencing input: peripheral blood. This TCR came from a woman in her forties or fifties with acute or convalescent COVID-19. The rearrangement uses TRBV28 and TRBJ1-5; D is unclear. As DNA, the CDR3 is TGTGCCACCTCCAGGAATCAGCCCCAGCATTTT. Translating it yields CATSRNQPQHF.